The rows below give T cell receptor beta chains drawn from one sample of a study of OX40 agonist ivuxolimab in advanced cancers. The assay was immunoSEQ multiplex PCR, and TCRdb's table has in-frame clones only and misses some. Here the sample spans about 90,000 clones, about 89% being singletons. This specimen was CD4+ or CD8+ T cells sorted from blood, taken in a trial of the OX40 agonist ivuxolimab. Receptors originate from an adult with an advanced solid tumor such as melanoma, head and neck, liver or kidney cancer. Each CDR3 is given with its conserved first and last residue. D genes are given only for firm matches. A clone size is listed for some rows: how often the clone was seen (once, few, many), or a class if it is expanded.

J: TRBJ1-5
D: NA
size: NA
V: TRBV18
DNA: TGTGCCAGCTCACCCCCCCCTGGGGATCAGCCCCAGCATTTT
CDR3: CASSPPPGDQPQHF

J: TRBJ2-5
D: TRBD1
size: once
V: TRBV6-6
DNA: TGTGCCAGCACCTCGGGGACAGCCGATCGGGAGACCCAGTACTTC
CDR3: CASTSGTADRETQYF

J: TRBJ1-5
D: TRBD1
size: NA
V: TRBV18
DNA: TGTGCCAGCTCACCGCCTGAGGGACAGGGGGCGAGGCAGCCCCAGCATTTT
CDR3: CASSPPEGQGARQPQHF

J: TRBJ2-7
D: TRBD1
size: NA
V: TRBV6-1
DNA: TGTGCCAGCCTCTTGTCACAGGGGTTCTCCTACGAGCAGTACTTC
CDR3: CASLLSQGFSYEQYF

J: TRBJ2-7
D: TRBD2
size: NA
V: TRBV5-1
DNA: TGCGCCAGCAGCTCAACGGGACTAGCGGGAGGGCCCTACGAGCAGTACTTC
CDR3: CASSSTGLAGGPYEQYF

J: TRBJ1-1
D: NA
size: NA
V: TRBV30
DNA: TGTGCCTGGAGTGTAGGCCAGACTGAAGCTTTCTTT
CDR3: CAWSVGQTEAFF

J: TRBJ1-1
D: NA
size: NA
V: TRBV7-9
DNA: TGTGCCAGCTCCCGATCTTCCGGCACTGAAGCTTTCTTT
CDR3: CASSRSSGTEAFF

J: TRBJ2-7
D: TRBD2
size: NA
V: TRBV11-2
DNA: TGTGCCAGTAGTCCCGGGACTACCGACTACGAGCAGTACTTC
CDR3: CASSPGTTDYEQYF

J: TRBJ1-5
D: TRBD1
size: NA
V: TRBV10-3
DNA: TGTGCCACCCGAACAGGGGACGGGCTACTTAGCAATCAGCCCCAGCATTTT
CDR3: CATRTGDGLLSNQPQHF

J: TRBJ2-7
D: NA
size: NA
V: TRBV11-3
DNA: TGTGCCAGCAGCTCCAGGGTGCACGAGCAGTACTTC
CDR3: CASSSRVHEQYF

J: TRBJ2-1
D: NA
size: NA
V: TRBV5-3
DNA: TGTGCCAGAAGCTTCGGGCTATACAATGAGCAGTTCTTC
CDR3: CARSFGLYNEQFF

J: TRBJ2-7
D: NA
size: NA
V: TRBV18
DNA: TGTGCCAGCTCCCGGCTACAGATTTACGAGCAGTACTTC
CDR3: CASSRLQIYEQYF

J: TRBJ2-2
D: NA
size: NA
V: TRBV5-1
DNA: TGCGCCAGCAGCCAGACTTATAGCACCGGGGAGCTGTTTTTT
CDR3: CASSQTYSTGELFF

J: TRBJ2-6
D: NA
size: NA
V: TRBV7-2
DNA: TGTGCCAGCAGGGCTAATGGGGCCAACGTCCTGACTTTC
CDR3: CASRANGANVLTF

J: TRBJ2-7
D: TRBD1
size: NA
V: TRBV23-1
DNA: TGCGCCAGCAGTCTAGAGGACAGGGCCAACGGCGGGCAGTACTTC
CDR3: CASSLEDRANGGQYF

J: TRBJ1-3
D: TRBD1
size: once
V: TRBV4-3
DNA: TGCGCCAGCAGCCAAGACAGGGGGCCTGGAAACACCATATATTTT
CDR3: CASSQDRGPGNTIYF

J: TRBJ1-2
D: TRBD1
size: NA
V: TRBV28
DNA: TGTGCCAGCAGGGGACAGTCGCGTGGCTACACCTTC
CDR3: CASRGQSRGYTF

J: TRBJ1-1
D: TRBD1
size: NA
V: TRBV6-1
DNA: TGTGCCAGCAGTGCGGGAAAAGTCGGACAGGGGGAAACTGAAGCTTTCTTT
CDR3: CASSAGKVGQGETEAFF

J: TRBJ1-2
D: NA
size: NA
V: TRBV2
DNA: TGTGCCAGCAGTTTCGTGGGTCAGGGTGCAGCTGATGGCTACACCTTC
CDR3: CASSFVGQGAADGYTF

J: TRBJ2-1
D: NA
size: NA
V: TRBV18
DNA: TGTGCCAGCTCACCACGCCCGGGGGATGAGCAGTTCTTC
CDR3: CASSPRPGDEQFF

J: TRBJ2-1
D: TRBD1
size: once
V: TRBV5-1
DNA: TGCGCCAGCAGCTTGAGGCAGGGGGCTGGTGAGCAGTTCTTC
CDR3: CASSLRQGAGEQFF

J: TRBJ2-1
D: TRBD2
size: NA
V: TRBV7-2
DNA: TGTGCCAGCAGCCCTCGGACTAGCGGGGTTTCCTACAATGAGCAGTTCTTC
CDR3: CASSPRTSGVSYNEQFF

J: TRBJ2-5
D: TRBD2
size: NA
V: TRBV7-9
DNA: TGTGCCAGCAGCTTAGGGGCTAGCGGGAGGAACTTC
CDR3: CASSLGASGRNF

J: TRBJ2-7
D: TRBD2
size: few
V: TRBV10-1
DNA: TGCGCCAGCAGCTTACTAGCGGGAGGATTCGACGAGCAGTACTTC
CDR3: CASSLLAGGFDEQYF

J: TRBJ2-7
D: NA
size: NA
V: TRBV27
DNA: TGTGCCAGCAGTTCCATAGGTCCCTACGAGCAGTACTTC
CDR3: CASSSIGPYEQYF

J: TRBJ1-1
D: NA
size: NA
V: TRBV10-3
DNA: TGTGCCATCAGTGTGGCGGGGGATAACACTGAAGCTTTCTTT
CDR3: CAISVAGDNTEAFF

J: TRBJ1-1
D: NA
size: few
V: TRBV30
DNA: TGTGCCTGGAGTGGTCGCATGGAGGCTTTCTTT
CDR3: CAWSGRMEAFF

J: TRBJ2-6
D: NA
size: NA
V: TRBV18
DNA: TGTGCCAGCTCAGGGGAAAGCTCTGGGGCCAACGTCCTGACTTTC
CDR3: CASSGESSGANVLTF

J: TRBJ2-3
D: NA
size: NA
V: TRBV5-8
DNA: TGTGCCAGCAGCCGGGACAGCACAGATACGCAGTATTTT
CDR3: CASSRDSTDTQYF

J: TRBJ2-1
D: TRBD2
size: NA
V: TRBV5-4
DNA: TGTGCCAGCAGCTTCCCCGGGACTAGCGGTTACAATGAGCAGTTCTTC
CDR3: CASSFPGTSGYNEQFF

J: TRBJ1-2
D: TRBD1
size: NA
V: TRBV5-1
DNA: TGCGCCAGCAGCTCAGGGGGCGCTGGCTACACCTTC
CDR3: CASSSGGAGYTF

J: TRBJ2-7
D: NA
size: NA
V: TRBV5-5
DNA: TGTGCCAGCAGCTTCGGGGCGGAGAGTTTCTACGAGCAGTACTTC
CDR3: CASSFGAESFYEQYF

J: TRBJ1-2
D: TRBD1
size: NA
V: TRBV5-1
DNA: TGCGCCAGCAGCTTGGAACAGGGGGTCAAGTATGGCTACACCTTC
CDR3: CASSLEQGVKYGYTF

J: TRBJ2-5
D: NA
size: NA
V: TRBV7-8
DNA: TGTGCCAGCAGCTCGAGATGGGGACGAGAGACCCAGTACTTC
CDR3: CASSSRWGRETQYF

J: TRBJ2-7
D: NA
size: NA
V: TRBV12-2
DNA: TGTGCAAGTCGCCCTAAGGGGACTAGGTGGTACGAGCAGTACTTC
CDR3: CASRPKGTRWYEQYF

J: TRBJ1-5
D: TRBD1
size: NA
V: TRBV28
DNA: TGTGCCAGCAGTTTATCCGCCTTTACCGGGACAGGGAGCAATCAGCCCCAGCATTTT
CDR3: CASSLSAFTGTGSNQPQHF

J: TRBJ2-7
D: NA
size: NA
V: TRBV7-2
DNA: TGTGCCAGCAGCTTATTTGGGAGAGAGCAGTACTTC
CDR3: CASSLFGREQYF

J: TRBJ2-3
D: NA
size: NA
V: TRBV4-3
DNA: TGCGCCAGCAGCCAAGATGCTGGTACGCAGTATTTT
CDR3: CASSQDAGTQYF

J: TRBJ1-1
D: NA
size: NA
V: TRBV29-1
DNA: TGCAGCGTTCCACCCACCCTCCCAGGGGTGGCCCTGAACACTGAAGCTTTCTTT
CDR3: CSVPPTLPGVALNTEAFF

J: TRBJ2-7
D: TRBD2
size: NA
V: TRBV7-2
DNA: TGTGCCAGCAGCTCCCGTAGCGGGGGCTACGAGCAGTACTTC
CDR3: CASSSRSGGYEQYF

J: TRBJ1-1
D: NA
size: NA
V: TRBV10-3
DNA: TGTGCCATCAGAGCCCTTATCGTCGGGTCACACACTGAAGCTTTCTTT
CDR3: CAIRALIVGSHTEAFF

J: TRBJ1-1
D: NA
size: once
V: TRBV6-1
DNA: TGTGCCAGCAGAGCGGACATTGAAGCTTTCTTT
CDR3: CASRADIEAFF

J: TRBJ2-2
D: NA
size: NA
V: TRBV19
DNA: TGTGCCAGTAGTACCCAGGGCACCGGGGAGCTGTTTTTT
CDR3: CASSTQGTGELFF

J: TRBJ2-3
D: NA
size: NA
V: TRBV7-9
DNA: TGTGCCAGCAGCCCCCCCCGGACGGCCATAACAGATACGCAGTATTTT
CDR3: CASSPPRTAITDTQYF

J: TRBJ1-2
D: NA
size: NA
V: TRBV19
DNA: TGTGCCAGTAATGAGCCTCGCTATGGCTACACCTTC
CDR3: CASNEPRYGYTF

J: TRBJ2-1
D: NA
size: NA
V: TRBV18
DNA: TGTGCCAGCTCACCACCCGGCCATGAGCAGTTCTTC
CDR3: CASSPPGHEQFF

J: TRBJ1-4
D: NA
size: NA
V: TRBV30
DNA: TGTGCCTGGAGGACAGGACAGACCGTTCAAGAAAAACTGTTTTTT
CDR3: CAWRTGQTVQEKLFF

J: TRBJ1-5
D: NA
size: NA
V: TRBV19
DNA: TGTGCCAGTAGCCCCCAAGTTTTACCCCAGCATTTT
CDR3: CASSPQVLPQHF